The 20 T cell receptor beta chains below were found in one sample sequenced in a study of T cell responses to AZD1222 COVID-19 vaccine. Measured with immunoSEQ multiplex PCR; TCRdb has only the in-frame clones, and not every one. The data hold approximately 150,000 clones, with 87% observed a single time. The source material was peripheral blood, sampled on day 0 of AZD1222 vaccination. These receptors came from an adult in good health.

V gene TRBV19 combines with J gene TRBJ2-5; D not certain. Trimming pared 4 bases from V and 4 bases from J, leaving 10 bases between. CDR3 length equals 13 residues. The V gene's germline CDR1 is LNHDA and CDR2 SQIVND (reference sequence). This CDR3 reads CASSNGRLETQYF. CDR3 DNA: TGTGCCAGTAGTAACGGTAGATTAGAGACCCAGTACTTC.

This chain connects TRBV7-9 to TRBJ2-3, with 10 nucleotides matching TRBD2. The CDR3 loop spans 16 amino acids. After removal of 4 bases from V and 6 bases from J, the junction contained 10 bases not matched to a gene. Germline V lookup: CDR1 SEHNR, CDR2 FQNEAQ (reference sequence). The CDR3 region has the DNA TGTGCCAGCAGCTGGACTTCTAGCGGGAGTGTGGATACGCAGTATTTT. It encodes CASSWTSSGSVDTQYF.

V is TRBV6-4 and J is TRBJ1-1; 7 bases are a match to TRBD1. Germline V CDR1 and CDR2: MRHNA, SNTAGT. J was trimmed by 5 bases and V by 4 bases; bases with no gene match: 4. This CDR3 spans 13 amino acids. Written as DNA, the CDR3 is TGTGCCAGCAGTGTTACAGGGGAAACTGAAGCTTTCTTT. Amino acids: CASSVTGETEAFF.

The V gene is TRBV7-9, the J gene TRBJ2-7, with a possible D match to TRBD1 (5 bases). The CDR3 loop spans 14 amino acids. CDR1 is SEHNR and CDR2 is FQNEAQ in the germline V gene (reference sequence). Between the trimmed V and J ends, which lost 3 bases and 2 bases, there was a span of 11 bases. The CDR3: CASSFDSLPYEQYF. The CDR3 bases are TGTGCCAGCAGCTTTGACAGCCTACCCTACGAGCAGTACTTC.

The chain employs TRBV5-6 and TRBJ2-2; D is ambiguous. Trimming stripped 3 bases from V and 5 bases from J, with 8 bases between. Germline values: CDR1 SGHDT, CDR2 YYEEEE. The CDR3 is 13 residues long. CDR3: CASSSTPTGELFF. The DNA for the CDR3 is TGTGCCAGCAGCTCCACTCCGACCGGGGAGCTGTTTTTT.

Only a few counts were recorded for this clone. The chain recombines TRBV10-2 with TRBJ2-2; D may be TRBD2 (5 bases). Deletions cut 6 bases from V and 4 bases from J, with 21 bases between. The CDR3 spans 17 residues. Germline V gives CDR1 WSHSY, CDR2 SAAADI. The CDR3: CASRERSVAGSTGELFF. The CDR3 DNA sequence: TGCGCCAGCAGGGAAAGATCGGTTGCTGGGAGCACCGGGGAGCTGTTTTTT.

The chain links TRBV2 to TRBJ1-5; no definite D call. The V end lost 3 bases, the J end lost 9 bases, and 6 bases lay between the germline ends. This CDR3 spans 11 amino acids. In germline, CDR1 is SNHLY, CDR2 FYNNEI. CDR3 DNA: TGTGCCAGCAGTGAGGGCGTGCCCCAGCATTTT. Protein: CASSEGVPQHF.

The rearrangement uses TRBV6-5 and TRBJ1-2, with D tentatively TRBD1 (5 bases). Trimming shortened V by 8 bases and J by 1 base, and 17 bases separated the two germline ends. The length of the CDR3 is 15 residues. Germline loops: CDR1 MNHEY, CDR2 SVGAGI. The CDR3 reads CASSPAGAGNYGYTF. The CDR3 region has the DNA TGTGCCAGCTCCCCCGCCGGGGCGGGTAACTATGGCTACACCTTC.

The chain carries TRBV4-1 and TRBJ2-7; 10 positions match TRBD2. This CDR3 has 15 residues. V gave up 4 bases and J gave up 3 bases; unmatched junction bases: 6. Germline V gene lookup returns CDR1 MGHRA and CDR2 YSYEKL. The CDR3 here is CASSPGLADLYEQYF. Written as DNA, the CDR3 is TGCGCCAGCAGCCCCGGACTAGCGGATCTCTACGAGCAGTACTTC.

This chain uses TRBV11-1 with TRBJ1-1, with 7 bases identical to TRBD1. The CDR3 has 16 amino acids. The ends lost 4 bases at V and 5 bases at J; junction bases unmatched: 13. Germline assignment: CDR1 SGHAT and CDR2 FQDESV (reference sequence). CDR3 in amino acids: CASSSPSRTGETEAFF. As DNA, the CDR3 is TGTGCCAGCAGCTCCCCTTCCCGTACAGGGGAGACTGAAGCTTTCTTT.

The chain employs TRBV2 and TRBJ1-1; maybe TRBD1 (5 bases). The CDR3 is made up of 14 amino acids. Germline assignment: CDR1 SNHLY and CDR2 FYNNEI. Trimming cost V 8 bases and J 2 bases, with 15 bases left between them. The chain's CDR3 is CASWKQVGNTEAFF. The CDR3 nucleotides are TGTGCCAGCTGGAAACAGGTGGGCAACACTGAAGCTTTCTTT.

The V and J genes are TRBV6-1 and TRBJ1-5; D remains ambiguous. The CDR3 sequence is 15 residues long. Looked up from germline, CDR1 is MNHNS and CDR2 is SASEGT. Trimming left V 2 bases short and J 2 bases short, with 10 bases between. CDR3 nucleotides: TGTGCCAGCAGTGAACGCACGGCCCGCAATCAGCCCCAGCATTTT. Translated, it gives CASSERTARNQPQHF.

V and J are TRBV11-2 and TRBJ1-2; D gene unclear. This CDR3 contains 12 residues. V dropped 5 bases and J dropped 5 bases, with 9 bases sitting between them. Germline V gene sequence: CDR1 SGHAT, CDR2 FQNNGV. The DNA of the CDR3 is TGTGCCAGCAGCCCCGGAACATATGGCTACACCTTC. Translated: CASSPGTYGYTF.

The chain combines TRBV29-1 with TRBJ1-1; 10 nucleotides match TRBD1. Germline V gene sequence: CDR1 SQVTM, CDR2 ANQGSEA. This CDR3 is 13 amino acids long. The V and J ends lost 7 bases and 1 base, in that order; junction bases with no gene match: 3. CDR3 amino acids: CSGWDRGNTEAFF. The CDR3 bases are TGCAGCGGGTGGGACAGGGGGAACACTGAAGCTTTCTTT.

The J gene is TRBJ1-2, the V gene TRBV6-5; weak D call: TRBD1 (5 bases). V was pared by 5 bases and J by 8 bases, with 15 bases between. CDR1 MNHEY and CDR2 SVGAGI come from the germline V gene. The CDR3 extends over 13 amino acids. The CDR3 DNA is TGTGCCAGCAGTCGGGACCGATCGAACGGCTACACCTTC. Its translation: CASSRDRSNGYTF.

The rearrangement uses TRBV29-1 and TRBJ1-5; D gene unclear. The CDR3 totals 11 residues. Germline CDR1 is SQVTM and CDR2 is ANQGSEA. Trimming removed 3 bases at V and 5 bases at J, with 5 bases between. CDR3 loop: CSVEKDQPQHF. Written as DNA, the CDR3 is TGCAGCGTTGAGAAGGATCAGCCCCAGCATTTT.

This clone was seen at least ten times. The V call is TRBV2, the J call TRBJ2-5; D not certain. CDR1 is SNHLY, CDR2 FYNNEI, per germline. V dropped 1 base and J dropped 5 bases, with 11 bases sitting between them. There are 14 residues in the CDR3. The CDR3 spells CASSEGRNGETQYF. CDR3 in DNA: TGTGCCAGCAGTGAAGGGCGGAATGGGGAGACCCAGTACTTC.

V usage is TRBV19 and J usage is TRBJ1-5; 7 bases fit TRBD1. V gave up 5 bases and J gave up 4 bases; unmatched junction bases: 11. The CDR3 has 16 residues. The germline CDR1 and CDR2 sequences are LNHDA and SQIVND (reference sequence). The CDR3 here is CASSAGQVVPNQPQHF. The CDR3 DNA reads TGTGCCAGTAGTGCCGGACAGGTGGTGCCGAATCAGCCCCAGCATTTT. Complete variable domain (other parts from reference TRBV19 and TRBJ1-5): DGGITQSPKYLFRKEGQNVTLSCEQNLNHDAMYWYRQDPGQGLRLIYYSQIVNDFQKGDIAEGYSVSREKKESFPLTVTSAQKNPTAFYLCASSAGQVVPNQPQHFGDGTRLSIL.

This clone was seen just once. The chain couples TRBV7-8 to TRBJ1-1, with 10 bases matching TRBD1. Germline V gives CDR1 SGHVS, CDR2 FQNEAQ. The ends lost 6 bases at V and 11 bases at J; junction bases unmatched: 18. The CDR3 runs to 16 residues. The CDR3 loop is CASRIGAPGQGFGAFF. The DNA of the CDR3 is TGTGCCAGCAGAATAGGGGCCCCGGGACAGGGGTTTGGGGCTTTCTTT.

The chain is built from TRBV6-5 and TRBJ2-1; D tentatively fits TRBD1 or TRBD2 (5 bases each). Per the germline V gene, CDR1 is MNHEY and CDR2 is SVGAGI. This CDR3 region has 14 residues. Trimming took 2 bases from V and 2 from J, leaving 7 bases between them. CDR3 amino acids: CASSYGTAYNEQFF. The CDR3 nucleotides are TGTGCCAGCAGTTACGGGACGGCCTACAATGAGCAGTTCTTC.